Listed below are T cell receptor beta chains from one sample, sequenced in a study of blood T cells in healthy people across ages. TCRdb called the 5' RACE reads again in MiXCR, with one record for every CDR3 protein. This table has about 930,000 distinct CDR3 sequences, about 29% appearing once. The sample was also reused in another study, on T cells of mothers and their children.

The specimen sequenced was blood. The receptors were sampled from a woman between 40 and 50 years old in good health. CDR3s include the opening cysteine and the closing phenylalanine or tryptophan. A D gene is named only where the DNA matches it firmly. Size is omitted from some rows. Given values are once, few, many or a class for expanded clones.

d_gene,v_gene,j_gene,abundance,CDR3aa,CDR3nt
TRBD1,TRBV20-1,TRBJ1-2,.,CSARGQGADGYTF,TGCAGTGCGAGAGGACAGGGGGCGGATGGCTACACCTTC
.,TRBV4-3,TRBJ2-6,many,CASRGYISSGANVLTF,TGCGCCAGCAGAGGGTACATAAGCTCTGGGGCCAACGTCCTGACTTTC
.,TRBV6-5,TRBJ2-7,.,CASSYSMGQKRPPYEQYF,TGTGCCAGCAGTTACTCGATGGGGCAGAAAAGGCCCCCCTACGAGCAGTACTTC
TRBD1,TRBV19,TRBJ2-7,.,CASSIPGQGIYEQYF,TGTGCCAGTAGTATTCCGGGACAGGGGATCTACGAGCAGTACTTC
.,TRBV29-1,TRBJ2-1,.,CSVASWDEQFF,TGCAGCGTCGCTAGCTGGGATGAGCAGTTCTTC
TRBD1,TRBV19,TRBJ1-1,.,CASSPLTGTITEAFF,TGTGCCAGTAGTCCGTTGACAGGGACGATCACTGAGGCTTTCTTT
TRBD2,TRBV20-1,TRBJ2-7,.,CSAKLAVSYNEQYF,TGCAGTGCTAAACTAGCGGTCTCCTACAATGAGCAGTACTTC
.,TRBV3-1,TRBJ2-5,many,CASSQDRSRWYF,TGTGCCAGCAGCCAAGATCGATCCAGGTGGTACTTC
.,TRBV7-8,TRBJ2-5,.,CASSFSFMETQYF,TGTGCCAGCAGCTTTAGCTTCATGGAGACCCAGTACTTC
.,TRBV14,TRBJ2-3,few,CASSQVGTQYF,TGTGCCAGCAGCCAGGTCGGTACGCAGTATTTT
.,TRBV12-3/TRBV12-4,TRBJ2-3,.,CASSLQGLSGPDMQYF,TGTGCCAGCAGTTTACAAGGACTGTCGGGTCCAGATATGCAGTATTTT
.,TRBV7-2,TRBJ2-1,.,CASSRPEYNEQFF,TGTGCCAGCAGTCGCCCCGAGTACAATGAGCAGTTCTTC
.,TRBV28,TRBJ1-1,few,CAIKRGGGYEAFF,TGTGCCATAAAAAGGGGGGGAGGTTATGAAGCTTTCTTT
TRBD1,TRBV6-2/TRBV6-3,TRBJ2-5,few,CASSYKGARETQYF,TGTGCCAGCAGTTACAAGGGGGCCAGAGAGACCCAGTACTTC
TRBD1,TRBV28,TRBJ1-2,.,CASSLDRVLNYGCTF,TGTGCCAGCAGTTTGGACAGGGTGCTTAACTATGGCTGCACCTTC
.,TRBV11-2,TRBJ2-3,.,CASSLVSGPSTDTQYF,TGTGCCAGCAGCTTAGTGAGCGGGCCTAGCACAGATACGCAGTATTTT
.,TRBV28,TRBJ2-7,few,CASSKGIGAEQYF,TGTGCCAGCAGTAAAGGGATAGGGGCCGAGCAGTACTTC
TRBD1,TRBV28,TRBJ1-2,few,CTSNLQGAYGYTF,TGTACCAGCAACCTACAGGGGGCTTATGGCTACACCTTC
TRBD2,TRBV20-1,TRBJ2-7,.,CSASGGLATYEQYF,TGCAGTGCTTCGGGGGGGCTGGCTACCTACGAGCAGTACTTC
.,TRBV19,TRBJ2-1,.,CASRPGSSYNEQFF,TGTGCCAGTAGACCAGGGAGCTCCTACAATGAGCAGTTCTTC
TRBD1,TRBV3-1,TRBJ1-2,many,CASSPTGLPDYGYTF,TGTGCCAGCAGCCCGACAGGGCTTCCGGACTATGGCTACACCTTC
.,TRBV19,TRBJ2-1,.,CASSVPGGEQFF,TGTGCCAGTAGTGTACCCGGCGGGGAGCAGTTCTTC
.,TRBV5-1,TRBJ2-7,.,CASSLHVYGPYEQYF,TGCGCCAGCAGCTTGCACGTCTACGGCCCCTACGAGCAGTACTTC
.,TRBV5-1,TRBJ1-1,.,CASSLPGGPNTEAFF,TGCGCCAGCAGCCTCCCCGGGGGTCCGAACACTGAAGCTTTCTTT
.,TRBV2,TRBJ2-1,.,CASKELGTYNEQFF,TGTGCCAGCAAGGAGCTAGGGACCTACAATGAGCAGTTCTTC